This TCR beta chain was sequenced in a study of T cells in Graves' hyperthyroidism and ophthalmopathy. Study conclusions and caveats: In validation, the model predicted ophthalmopathy. These predictions came a median around 5.9 months before onset. Patients with ophthalmopathy were separated from those with stable hyperthyroidism by a 13 V-J model.

A word on this clonotype: Its cognate antigen is unknown.

Amplified regions were TCR beta CDR3 sequences from RNA transcripts. The HTBI primer set drove a first-round RT-PCR of the TCR CDR3. TCRdb ran MiXCR on the multiplex PCR reads and lists one entry per CDR3 protein. The table includes hundreds of thousands of distinct CDR3 sequences, over 15% detected once. Patients aged 18 to 65 had newly diagnosed hyperthyroidism of under 2 months' duration. This sample holds PBMCs from roughly 10 ml fresh peripheral blood. V lost 1 base and J lost 6; bases outside the gene matches: 8. Germline V gene data show CDR1 as LGHDT and CDR2 as YNNKEL (reference sequence). This CDR3 contains 15 residues.

The sample was blood. This TCR came from a woman aged 18-29 years with Graves' hyperthyroidism. The rearrangement links TRBV3-1 to TRBJ2-7, with 8 nucleotides matching TRBD1. The CDR3 protein is CASSQAGTGGLEQYF. The CDR3 bases are TGTGCCAGCAGCCAAGCCGGGACAGGAGGGCTCGAGCAGTACTTC.